The 21 T cell receptor beta chains below were found in one sample sequenced in a study of vaccination effects on CD4 cells after COVID-19. Profiling relied on immunoSEQ multiplex PCR, and the TCRdb table lists in-frame clones only, not all of them. The table has 55,000 to 90,000 clones, over 60% seen once. Sequencing followed a ViraFEST assay step that expanded antigen-specific CD4+ T cells with viral peptide pools. CD4+ T cell isolation took place after approximately 11 days of culture. SARS-CoV-2 infected the person between March and December 2020, as confirmed by PCR. These receptors are not linked to any known antigen. This material consisted of CD4+ T cells from PBMCs cultured with HIV peptides, taken before COVID-19 vaccination. Subset meaning: HIV-1 Nef peptide pool negative control/reference culture. These receptors were collected from a human donor who had a prior SARS-CoV-2 infection.

This clone has just a few counts. The sample carries other DNA sequences with the same CDR3. V is TRBV7-9 and J is TRBJ2-1; 9 positions agree with TRBD2. Germline V lookup: CDR1 SEHNR, CDR2 FQNEAQ (reference sequence). The CDR3 loop spans 16 amino acids. V trimming: 0 bases; J trimming: 1 base; junction bases outside the gene matches: 1. CDR3 sequence reads: CASSLALAGSYNEQFF. In nucleotides, the CDR3 is TGTGCCAGCAGCTTAGCCCTAGCGGGGTCCTACAATGAGCAGTTCTTC.

In its sample, this clone was seen once. The chain uses TRBV5-8 and TRBJ1-1; the D gene is possibly TRBD1 (6 bases). Germline V gene sequence: CDR1 SGHTS, CDR2 YDEGEE. V was shortened by 4 bases and J by 1 base, with 11 bases between the two germline ends. The CDR3 runs to 14 residues. The DNA for the CDR3 is TGTGCCAGCAGCCGCCCAGGGGAGAACACTGAAGCTTTCTTT. Its protein is CASSRPGENTEAFF.

The rearrangement links TRBV9 to TRBJ2-1; D is perhaps TRBD1 (5 bases). Between the trimmed V and J ends, which lost 1 base and 6 bases, there was a span of 17 bases. The CDR3 covers 16 residues. Germline loops: CDR1 SGDLS, CDR2 YYNGEE. This CDR3 reads CASSVLSSRGFNEQFF. The CDR3 DNA is TGTGCCAGCAGCGTACTTTCGTCTAGGGGATTCAATGAGCAGTTCTTC.

The V and J genes are TRBV2 and TRBJ1-1; the match to TRBD1 covers 11 bases. Per the germline V gene, CDR1 is SNHLY and CDR2 is FYNNEI. Trimming at V came to 0 bases and at J to 6 bases, leaving 3 bases not matched to a gene. This CDR3 contains 15 residues. This CDR3 is CASSEAMGQGAEAFF. DNA of the CDR3: TGTGCCAGCAGTGAAGCGATGGGACAGGGGGCTGAAGCTTTCTTT.

A few counts support this clone. V usage is TRBV2 and J usage is TRBJ2-1, with 7 bases aligning to TRBD2. This CDR3 has 14 residues. V lost 7 bases and J lost 1; bases outside the gene matches: 4. CDR1 is SNHLY, CDR2 FYNNEI, per germline. The CDR3 DNA is TGTGCCAGCAAAATAGCGGGTTCCTACAATGAGCAGTTCTTC. As protein: CASKIAGSYNEQFF.

This clone was picked up one time. Here the CDR3 reads CASTSRPGGRDTQYF. CDR3 sequence (DNA): TGCGCCAGCACGTCCCGCCCCGGCGGGCGAGATACGCAGTATTTT. The chain links TRBV5-1 to TRBJ2-3; a weak D match, TRBD2 (5 bases). Germline lookup yields CDR1 SGHRS and CDR2 YFSETQ. V was cut by 6 bases and J by 5 bases, with 19 bases left in between. The CDR3 contains 15 residues.

Comments on this clone: Other DNA sequences in the same sample also yield this CDR3. The V call is TRBV5-1, the J call TRBJ2-5, with D possibly TRBD1 on 6 matching bases. V dropped 2 bases and J dropped 5 bases, with 10 bases sitting between them. This CDR3 spans 13 amino acids. Germline V lookup: CDR1 SGHRS, CDR2 YFSETQ. The CDR3 nucleotides read TGCGCCAGCAGCTTACAGGGTCGGGAGACCCAGTACTTC. Translation gives CASSLQGRETQYF.

A few counts support this clone. The chain is built from TRBV11-3 and TRBJ2-7; no clear D gene. The V gene lost 2 bases and the J gene lost 0 bases, with 5 bases spanning the gap. This CDR3 comprises 13 residues. CDR1 is SGHNT and CDR2 is YENEEA in the germline V gene. CDR3 in amino acids: CASSLTNSYEQYF. CDR3 in DNA: TGTGCCAGCAGCTTAACCAACTCCTACGAGCAGTACTTC.

The chain employs TRBV15 and TRBJ2-1; D ambiguous. Deletions cut 1 base from V and 4 bases from J, with 11 bases between. The CDR3 is 15 residues long. CDR1 is LNHNV and CDR2 is YYDKDF in the germline V gene (reference sequence). CDR3 loop: CATSRVGSDYNEQFF. In DNA form, the CDR3 reads TGTGCCACCAGCAGAGTCGGCAGCGATTACAATGAGCAGTTCTTC.

This clone was counted once. The chain uses TRBV6-5 and TRBJ2-1; a possible D gene is TRBD2 (5 bases). The germline V and J ends were trimmed by 5 bases and 15 bases, with 20 bases remaining between them. This CDR3 region has 13 residues. The germline V gene encodes CDR1 MNHEY and CDR2 SVGAGI. CDR3 sequence: CASSPTRTSEGFF. In nucleotides, the CDR3 is TGTGCCAGCAGTCCCACCCGGACTTCCGAAGGGTTCTTC.

A few counts support this clone. The genes are TRBV4-1 and TRBJ2-7, with a weak D call TRBD1 (6 bases). CDR3 size: 16 residues. V lost 0 bases and J 4 bases, leaving 16 bases between the germline ends. Germline CDR1 reads MGHRA; CDR2 reads YSYEKL. CDR3 in DNA: TGCGCCAGCAGCCAAGATCGATGGACAGAATCTTACGAGCAGTACTTC. Translating it yields CASSQDRWTESYEQYF.

This clone was seen once. The gene calls are TRBV15 and TRBJ1-1; no clear D gene. The germline gives CDR1 LNHNV, CDR2 YYDKDF (reference sequence). The CDR3 is 13 amino acids. V lost 5 bases to trimming and J lost 8 bases, with 15 bases between them. CDR3 DNA: TGTGCCACCAGCGTAGAGGGTGGTACAGAAGCTTTCTTT. Amino acids: CATSVEGGTEAFF.

This chain connects TRBV5-4 to TRBJ1-1; D is possibly TRBD1 (5 bases). V lost 4 bases and J 2 bases, leaving 21 bases between the germline ends. The CDR3 has 17 residues. CDR1 SGHNT and CDR2 YYREEE come from the germline V gene (reference sequence). The CDR3 sequence is CASSRKRGGRVNTEAFF. CDR3 sequence (DNA): TGTGCCAGCAGCCGTAAACGGGGGGGAAGGGTCAACACTGAAGCTTTCTTT.

The V and J genes are TRBV5-6 and TRBJ1-3, with D tentatively TRBD1 (5 bases). V was pared by 3 bases and J by 0 bases, with 13 bases between. Germline V gene lookup returns CDR1 SGHDT and CDR2 YYEEEE. The CDR3 totals 16 residues. The CDR3 sequence is CASSSGLWSSGNTIYF. For the CDR3, the DNA is TGTGCCAGCAGCTCGGGACTCTGGTCCTCTGGAAACACCATATATTTT.

This rearrangement joins TRBV6-2 or TRBV6-3 to TRBJ1-1; D is perhaps TRBD1 (5 bases). V was clipped by 0 bases and J by 3 bases, with 11 bases between them. This CDR3 has 15 amino acids. Germline CDR1 MNHEY, CDR2 SVGEGT. The CDR3 DNA follows: TGTGCCAGCAGTTACTCGTGGGGGAAGTACACTGAAGCTTTCTTT. Translating gives CASSYSWGKYTEAFF.

Of note for this clone: Germline is not matched at one junction end, which may reflect a read error. The chain has TRBV10-3 and TRBJ1-2; 8 positions match TRBD1. The CDR3 length is 15 residues. Germline CDR1 and CDR2: ENHRY and SYGVKD. The CDR3 nucleotides read TGTGCCATCAGTGAAAGGGGACAGGAGGACTACGGCTACACCTTC. Protein sequence: CAISERGQEDYGYTF.

The chain has TRBV5-1 and TRBJ2-1; 7 nucleotides match TRBD1. The J segment lost 1 base and the V segment lost 0 bases, leaving 4 bases of the junction unmatched. Germline loops: CDR1 SGHRS, CDR2 YFSETQ. This CDR3 contains 16 residues. The CDR3 region has the DNA TGCGCCAGCAGCTTGGAGCCAGGGGGATCCTACAATGAGCAGTTCTTC. This translates into CASSLEPGGSYNEQFF. Complete variable domain (other parts from reference TRBV5-1 and TRBJ2-1): KAGVTQTPRYLIKTRGQQVTLSCSPISGHRSVSWYQQTPGQGLQFLFEYFSETQRNKGNFPGRFSGRQFSNSRSEMNVSTLELGDSALYLCASSLEPGGSYNEQFFGPGTRLTVL.

The chain employs TRBV2 and TRBJ1-2, with unresolved D. V lost 7 bases and J 4 bases, leaving 16 bases between the germline ends. CDR1 and CDR2 from the germline V gene are SNHLY and FYNNEI. The CDR3 totals 14 residues. CDR3 in amino acids: CASTESPVFYGYTF. CDR3 nucleotides: TGTGCCAGCACCGAGTCCCCCGTCTTCTATGGCTACACCTTC.

This clone was counted a few times. The chain recombines TRBV19 with TRBJ1-1, with D unclear. CDR3 length equals 16 residues. Germline V lookup: CDR1 LNHDA, CDR2 SQIVND (reference sequence). V was shortened by 4 bases and J by 1 base, with 16 bases between the two germline ends. CDR3 nucleotide sequence: TGTGCCAGTAGTAGAAGCCGGGCGCGTGCGAACACTGAAGCTTTCTTT. Translated, it gives CASSRSRARANTEAFF.

The V and J genes are TRBV19 and TRBJ2-7; TRBD1 matches 9 bases. J lost 1 base, V lost 5 bases, and 9 bases had no gene match. This CDR3 region has 16 residues. Per germline, CDR1 LNHDA and CDR2 SQIVND (reference sequence). CDR3 protein: CASSPNDRGGSYEQYF. The CDR3 DNA follows: TGTGCCAGTAGTCCAAACGACAGGGGGGGTTCCTACGAGCAGTACTTC.

This clone was detected only once. V gene TRBV4-3 combines with J gene TRBJ1-5, with D possibly matching TRBD1 (6 bases). There are 15 residues in the CDR3. Germline CDR1 reads LGHNA; CDR2 reads YSLEER. Trimming left V 1 base short and J 4 bases short, with 11 bases between. As DNA, the CDR3 is TGCGCCAGCAGCCAAGTTCGGGGGGCAAATCAGCCCCAGCATTTT. It specifies CASSQVRGANQPQHF.